This entry lists 31 T cell receptor beta chains sequenced from one sample in a study of cytomegalovirus exposure and HLA in healthy donors (dated by TCRdb to 2016 to 2017). Libraries were built with the immunoSEQ multiplex PCR assay. A mixture of 60 forward primers for TCR Vbeta segments and 13 reverse primers for TCR Jbeta segments was used in the multiplex PCR. As stored in TCRdb, this immuneACCESS dataset retains in-frame rearrangements with V and J assigned. A fraction of the clones does not appear; measured against another copy, unresolved V genes explain less than half of the discrepancy, and the remainder lacks a known reason. This sample has 150,000 or so clones in its table, and around 80% of those were observed once. Around 5.8% of the sample is taken by the ten largest. The sequenced material came from PBMCs. The receptors shown here come from a male donor in good health and CMV-seropositive.

The V gene is TRBV2, the J gene TRBJ2-5; 8 bases are a match to TRBD1. CDR1 and CDR2 from the germline V gene are SNHLY and FYNNEI. V gave up 4 bases and J gave up 5 bases; unmatched junction bases: 6. The CDR3 length is 14 residues. The CDR3 nucleotides read TGTGCCAGCAGTGGGACAGGGTTCCCCGAGACCCAGTACTTC. It codes for CASSGTGFPETQYF.

This rearrangement joins TRBV28 to TRBJ2-4; TRBD2 aligns across 8 bases. V lost 6 bases and J lost 2; bases outside the gene matches: 6. This CDR3 contains 15 residues. Germline V gene sequence: CDR1 MDHEN, CDR2 SYDVKM. The DNA of the CDR3 is TGTGCCAGCAGACGGGGGGGATCTCCCAAAAACATTCAGTACTTC. It is translated as CASRRGGSPKNIQYF. Complete variable domain (other parts from reference TRBV28 and TRBJ2-4): DVKVTQSSRYLVKRTGEKVFLECVQDMDHENMFWYRQDPGLGLRLIYFSYDVKMKEKGDIPEGYSVSREKKERFSLILESASTNQTSMYLCASRRGGSPKNIQYFGAGTRLSVL.

V usage is TRBV29-1 and J usage is TRBJ1-1, with D maybe TRBD1 (6 bases). There are 12 residues in the CDR3. Germline V gene lookup returns CDR1 SQVTM and CDR2 ANQGSEA. V was cut by 3 bases and J by 3 bases, with 8 bases left in between. CDR3 in amino acids: CSVDKGDTEAFF. The CDR3 bases are TGCAGCGTTGATAAGGGGGACACTGAAGCTTTCTTT.

The chain combines TRBV19 with TRBJ1-2; 7 positions agree with TRBD1. The length of the CDR3 is 16 residues. The germline V gene encodes CDR1 LNHDA and CDR2 SQIVND (reference sequence). V was pared by 3 bases and J by 4 bases, with 11 bases of the junction left unmatched. CDR3 DNA: TGTGCCAGTAGTATCCCTTTCTTACGGGACAGCTATGGCTACACCTTC. Its translation: CASSIPFLRDSYGYTF.

The chain joins TRBV28 to TRBJ1-5, with 9 bases that match TRBD1. The CDR3 is 14 amino acids. Germline V lookup: CDR1 MDHEN, CDR2 SYDVKM. The V and J ends lost 11 bases and 6 bases, in that order; junction bases with no gene match: 11. CDR3 protein: CAGTTGGFAQPQHF. CDR3 DNA sequence: TGTGCCGGCACGACAGGGGGGTTCGCTCAGCCCCAGCATTTT.

V usage is TRBV30 and J usage is TRBJ1-1; 7 positions agree with TRBD1. Per germline, CDR1 GTSNPN and CDR2 SVGIG (reference sequence). The CDR3 has 12 residues. V dropped 4 bases and J dropped 4; count of bases not matched to a gene: 3. The CDR3 here is CAWTTGVTEAFF. The CDR3 DNA follows: TGTGCCTGGACTACAGGGGTCACTGAAGCTTTCTTT.

Only one count was recorded for this clone. This specimen includes other DNA sequences encoding the same CDR3. The chain uses TRBV5-1 and TRBJ2-4, with TRBD2 identical over 12 bases. The CDR3 totals 17 residues. Losses at the gene ends were 2 bases for V and 4 bases for J; bases not matched to a gene: 7. CDR1 and CDR2 (germline): SGHRS, YFSETQ. In nucleotides, the CDR3 is TGCGCCAGCAGCTTCAGACTAGCGGGAGAAGATAAAAACATTCAGTACTTC. This sequence encodes CASSFRLAGEDKNIQYF.

The chain links TRBV19 to TRBJ2-1, with 8 bases identical to TRBD1. Germline CDR1 LNHDA, CDR2 SQIVND (reference sequence). The CDR3 has 15 residues. The ends lost 7 bases at V and 8 bases at J; junction bases unmatched: 13. DNA for the CDR3: TGTGCCAGTAAGCCGGGACAGGACTTTAGCGATGAGCAGTTCTTC. Amino acid sequence: CASKPGQDFSDEQFF.

The chain employs TRBV28 and TRBJ1-4, with D possibly TRBD1 on 5 matching bases. The CDR3 spans 15 residues. Trimming cost V 6 bases and J 8 bases, with 19 bases left between them. Germline values: CDR1 MDHEN, CDR2 SYDVKM. The CDR3 coding sequence is TGTGCCAGCAGGTCAGGGCGAAGTATAACCGAAAAACTGTTTTTT. Encoded protein: CASRSGRSITEKLFF.

V and J are TRBV5-1 and TRBJ2-7; TRBD1 might be the D (6 bases). Trimming pared 4 bases from V and 4 bases from J, leaving 24 bases between. The CDR3 extends over 17 amino acids. Germline lookup yields CDR1 SGHRS and CDR2 YFSETQ. CDR3 sequence reads: CASSGKIQGLGRYEQYF. As DNA, the CDR3 is TGCGCCAGCAGCGGGAAGATTCAGGGGTTGGGGAGATACGAGCAGTACTTC.

V usage is TRBV27 and J usage is TRBJ1-6, with a weak D call TRBD1 (6 bases). Germline lookup yields CDR1 MNHEY and CDR2 SMNVEV (reference sequence). Trimming cost V 6 bases and J 7 bases, with 16 bases left between them. This CDR3 is 15 amino acids long. The CDR3 here is CASRVGAAGNSPLHF. For the CDR3, the DNA is TGTGCCAGCAGAGTGGGGGCCGCGGGCAATTCACCCCTCCACTTT.

V is TRBV28 and J is TRBJ1-5, with 8 positions matching TRBD1. The germline CDR1 and CDR2 sequences are MDHEN and SYDVKM. The CDR3 length is 17 residues. After removal of 3 bases from V and 1 base from J, the junction contained 8 bases not matched to a gene. CDR3 coding DNA: TGTGCCAGCAGTTTTCTCGGACAGGGTGTGAGCAATCAGCCCCAGCATTTT. This sequence encodes CASSFLGQGVSNQPQHF.

The CDR3: CASTILADTYEQYF. The CDR3, as DNA: TGTGCCAGCACGATTTTAGCGGACACCTACGAGCAGTACTTC. The rearrangement links TRBV6-6 to TRBJ2-7, with a tentative D call TRBD2 (6 bases). CDR1 and CDR2 (germline): MNHNY, SVGAGI (reference sequence). The V gene lost 7 bases and the J gene lost 2 bases, with 15 bases spanning the gap. This CDR3 has 14 residues.

About this clone: The germline gene is not matched at one end of the junction; a read error may be the cause. This rearrangement joins TRBV7-9 to TRBJ2-2; TRBD2 might be the D (7 bases). Per germline, CDR1 SEHNR and CDR2 FQNEAQ (reference sequence). This CDR3 comprises 18 residues. DNA of the CDR3: TGTTCCAGCAGCCTCACGGGGGGCCAAACCTTTAACACCGGGGAGCTGTTTTTT. Its translation is CSSSLTGGQTFNTGELFF.

The rearrangement uses TRBV9 and TRBJ2-2; D is uncertain. CDR3 length: 16 residues. Germline loops: CDR1 SGDLS, CDR2 YYNGEE. The V and J ends lost 4 bases and 3 bases respectively, with 16 bases between them. The chain's CDR3 is CASSPRLSADTGELFF. The CDR3 DNA reads as TGTGCCAGCAGCCCTCGGTTGTCGGCGGACACCGGGGAGCTGTTTTTT.

The chain has TRBV5-1 and TRBJ2-1; 8 bases agree with TRBD2. CDR3 size: 16 residues. V trimming: 3 bases; J trimming: 3 bases; junction bases outside the gene matches: 8. Per germline, CDR1 SGHRS and CDR2 YFSETQ. CDR3 coding DNA: TGCGCCAGCAGCTCGTCGGGGGGGTTTAACTACAATGAGCAGTTCTTC. Translating it yields CASSSSGGFNYNEQFF.

The genes are TRBV6-1 and TRBJ1-5; unclear D gene. Germline CDR1 is MNHNS and CDR2 is SASEGT. Trimming cost V 6 bases and J 4 bases, with 16 bases left between them. The CDR3 totals 15 residues. CDR3 in amino acids: CASRQPGDFNQPQHF. The CDR3 DNA reads TGTGCCAGCAGACAACCGGGAGACTTTAATCAGCCCCAGCATTTT.

The chain recombines TRBV6-6 with TRBJ2-5, with a tentative D call TRBD1 (5 bases). Germline lookup yields CDR1 MNHNY and CDR2 SVGAGI (reference sequence). This CDR3 has 13 residues. Trimming took 2 bases from V and 5 from J, leaving 9 bases between them. The CDR3 here is CASSYVQGETQYF. In DNA form, the CDR3 reads TGTGCCAGCAGTTACGTTCAGGGTGAGACCCAGTACTTC.

The rearrangement links TRBV29-1 to TRBJ1-2; D perhaps matches TRBD1 (5 bases). The CDR3 contains 16 residues. The germline V gene encodes CDR1 SQVTM and CDR2 ANQGSEA. V was clipped by 3 bases and J by 2 bases, with 19 bases between them. As DNA, the CDR3 is TGCAGCGTTGAGGGGGGTTGGGGCCAGAGAAACTATGGCTACACCTTC. Protein sequence: CSVEGGWGQRNYGYTF.

This rearrangement joins TRBV4-1 to TRBJ2-2; TRBD2 matches 8 bases. The CDR3 sequence is 17 residues long. The germline CDR1 and CDR2 sequences are MGHRA and YSYEKL. With V trimmed by 0 bases and J by 6 bases, 9 bases remained unmatched. This chain's CDR3 is CASSQDPSGSGAGELFF. The CDR3, as DNA: TGCGCCAGCAGCCAAGATCCGAGCGGGAGCGGAGCCGGGGAGCTGTTTTTT.

This clone showed up just a few times. V and J are TRBV10-3 and TRBJ1-2; TRBD1 matches 7 bases. V lost 10 bases and J lost 7; bases outside the gene matches: 15. The CDR3 consists of 14 residues. Germline V lookup: CDR1 ENHRY, CDR2 SYGVKD. The CDR3 DNA reads TGTGCCAAAGTACAGGGGCGGTATATAGCTGGCTACACCTTC. It encodes CAKVQGRYIAGYTF.

The V gene is TRBV6-5, the J gene TRBJ1-2; 7 bases are a match to TRBD1. The CDR3 contains 16 residues. Unmatched junction bases numbered 12, after V lost 4 bases and J lost 4 bases. Germline-derived CDR1 and CDR2 are MNHEY and SVGAGI. The CDR3 sequence is CASSFQIDRVGYGYTF. CDR3 DNA sequence: TGTGCCAGCAGTTTCCAAATTGACAGGGTGGGCTATGGCTACACCTTC.

Here the CDR3 DNA reads TGTGCCAGCAGCGCACCGAAACAGGGGGCTGAGACTGAAGCTTTCTTT. Its protein is CASSAPKQGAETEAFF. The chain is built from TRBV9 and TRBJ1-1; 9 positions match TRBD1. The CDR3 runs to 16 residues. V gave up 3 bases and J gave up 5 bases; unmatched junction bases: 11. CDR1 and CDR2 (germline): SGDLS, YYNGEE.

This clone appeared once. The V gene is TRBV19, the J gene TRBJ2-5; 7 bases agree with TRBD1. The J call is uncertain, as TRBJ2-7 better fits the DNA end. There are 14 residues in the CDR3. CDR1 and CDR2 from the germline V gene are LNHDA and SQIVND (reference sequence). This chain's CDR3 is CASSSGQVDYEQYF. In DNA, the CDR3 is TGTGCCAGTAGTTCTGGACAGGTCGACTACGAGCAGTACTTC.

The V call is TRBV5-5, the J call TRBJ2-1, with D possibly being TRBD2 (6 bases). The V gene's germline CDR1 is SGHKS and CDR2 YYEKEE (reference sequence). V shed 3 bases and J shed 4 bases, with 17 bases lying between them. This CDR3 contains 16 residues. The CDR3 is CASSWLTGSSYNEQFF. DNA of the CDR3: TGTGCCAGCAGCTGGCTCACCGGGAGTAGTTACAATGAGCAGTTCTTC.

This clone was seen a few times. The chain couples TRBV15 to TRBJ1-5; 10 bases agree with TRBD1. CDR3 length equals 16 residues. Germline values: CDR1 LNHNV, CDR2 YYDKDF (reference sequence). V shed 2 bases and J 6 bases; nucleotides not matched to a gene: 7. The chain's CDR3 is CATSRSRDRGSQPQHF. Written as DNA, the CDR3 is TGTGCCACCAGCAGATCCCGGGACAGGGGCAGTCAGCCCCAGCATTTT.

This chain joins TRBV14 and TRBJ1-2; D is perhaps TRBD1 (6 bases). The CDR3 sequence is 13 residues long. V lost 5 bases to trimming and J lost 4 bases, with 11 bases between them. Per the germline V gene, CDR1 is SGHDN and CDR2 is FVKESK. CDR3 DNA: TGTGCCAGCAGCTTCAGGGGAACCTATGGCTACACCTTC. It specifies CASSFRGTYGYTF.

This rearrangement joins TRBV18 to TRBJ1-4, with D possibly being TRBD1 (5 bases). CDR3 length: 14 amino acids. Germline V gene lookup returns CDR1 KGHSH and CDR2 LQKENI. V was cut by 5 bases and J by 0 bases, with 7 bases left in between. Written as DNA, the CDR3 is TGTGCCAGCTCATCCAGGGCAACTAATGAAAAACTGTTTTTT. Its translation: CASSSRATNEKLFF.

This CDR3 is CASSGGTGDNSPLHF. DNA of the CDR3: TGCGCCAGCAGCGGAGGGACAGGGGATAATTCACCCCTCCACTTT. This chain uses TRBV5-1 with TRBJ1-6, with TRBD1 identical over 10 bases. Trimming took 4 bases from V and 5 from J; bases not matched to a gene: 3. This CDR3 contains 15 residues. Germline assignment: CDR1 SGHRS and CDR2 YFSETQ.

V is TRBV7-9 and J is TRBJ1-6; the D gene is possibly TRBD1 (6 bases). Trimming took 5 bases from V and 10 from J, leaving 18 bases between them. Per the germline V gene, CDR1 is SEHNR and CDR2 is FQNEAQ (reference sequence). CDR3 length: 15 residues. This CDR3 reads CASSPDYRELSPLHF. The CDR3 DNA is TGTGCCAGCAGCCCAGACTACAGGGAACTCTCACCCCTCCACTTT.

In this sample, this clone turned up a few times. The V and J genes are TRBV19 and TRBJ2-7; TRBD2 matches at 9 bases. The length of the CDR3 is 16 residues. CDR1 is LNHDA, CDR2 SQIVND, per germline (reference sequence). V lost 4 bases, J lost 3 bases, and 10 bases stayed unmatched. The CDR3 DNA is TGTGCCAGTAGTACGACCTTAGCGGGAGACTTCTACGAGCAGTACTTC. It codes for CASSTTLAGDFYEQYF.